Listed here are 19 T cell receptor beta chains from one sample, sequenced in a study of blood T cell repertoires in COVID-19. The method was immunoSEQ multiplex PCR; TCRdb's version includes in-frame clones alone and lacks a portion of them. This table has roughly 160,000 clones, approximately 90% appearing once. Sequenced material: peripheral blood. These receptors all stem from a woman aged 70-85 years with COVID-19, enrolled during active disease.

The chain recombines TRBV21-1 with TRBJ1-5; TRBD1 reflects the table's D call only, with no check against the DNA. TRBV21-1 counts as a pseudogene. CDR3 length: 16 residues. CDR3 sequence: CASSKALWGPGQPQHF. CDR3 nucleotides: TGTGCCAGCAGCAAAGCGCTTTGGGGGCCTGGTCAGCCCCAGCATTTT.

The chain links TRBV15 to TRBJ2-7; 7 bases agree with TRBD1. CDR1 and CDR2 from the germline V gene are LNHNV and YYDKDF (reference sequence). The V segment lost 3 bases and the J segment 5 bases; nucleotides outside the gene matches: 10. This CDR3 comprises 15 residues. As DNA, the CDR3 is TGTGCCACCAGCAGGGGGGCTTCGGGACAGAACGAGCAGTACTTC. The encoded protein is CATSRGASGQNEQYF.

This clone has only one observation. This rearrangement joins TRBV27 to TRBJ1-2; a possible D gene is TRBD1 (6 bases). Between the trimmed V and J ends, which lost 4 bases and 0 bases, there was a span of 12 bases. This CDR3 has 15 amino acids. Per the germline V gene, CDR1 is MNHEY and CDR2 is SMNVEV (reference sequence). CDR3 sequence (DNA): TGTGCCAGCAGTTATGGGGGACAAGCTAACTATGGCTACACCTTC. It is translated as CASSYGGQANYGYTF.

The CDR3 DNA is TGTGCCAGCTCAGAGTGGCCGGGGTCGGATGGCTACACCTTC. It encodes CASSEWPGSDGYTF. The chain links TRBV18 to TRBJ1-2; no clear D gene. The CDR3 covers 14 residues. V lost 5 bases and J 6 bases, leaving 16 bases between the germline ends. The germline V gene encodes CDR1 KGHSH and CDR2 LQKENI. The variable domain in full, completed from reference TRBV18 and TRBJ1-2, reads NAGVMQNPRHLVRRRGQEARLRCSPMKGHSHVYWYRQLPEEGLKFMVYLQKENIIDESGMPKERFSAEFPKEGPSILRIQQVVRGDSAAYFCASSEWPGSDGYTFGSGTRLTVV.

The chain is built from TRBV10-3 and TRBJ2-4, with D tentatively TRBD1 (6 bases). Germline CDR1 reads ENHRY; CDR2 reads SYGVKD. The CDR3 has 18 amino acids. Trimming took off 0 bases at V and 4 bases at J, with 19 bases between the two ends. This chain's CDR3 is CAISESLGVRTEKNIQYF. DNA of the CDR3: TGTGCCATCAGTGAGTCGTTGGGTGTGCGGACAGAGAAAAACATTCAGTACTTC.

This sequence joins TRBV5-1 and TRBJ2-7, with 7 bases matching TRBD2. Germline V lookup: CDR1 SGHRS, CDR2 YFSETQ. This CDR3 is 13 amino acids long. J was trimmed by 0 bases and V by 3 bases; bases with no gene match: 0. CDR3 amino acids: CASSSGGSYEQYF. The CDR3 DNA sequence: TGCGCCAGCAGCTCGGGGGGCTCCTACGAGCAGTACTTC.

This clone appeared once. The chain has TRBV7-2 and TRBJ2-7, with 16 bases that match TRBD2. The CDR3 runs to 19 residues. V dropped 5 bases and J dropped 0; count of bases not matched to a gene: 10. Germline values: CDR1 SGHTA, CDR2 FQGNSA. CDR3 sequence (DNA): TGTGCCAGCAGCCCAGAGGGACTAGCGGGGGGGTTAAACTCCTACGAGCAGTACTTC. Protein sequence: CASSPEGLAGGLNSYEQYF. Looking up the rest from reference TRBV7-2 and TRBJ2-7 gives the full variable domain: GAGVSQSPSNKVTEKGKDVELRCDPISGHTALYWYRQSLGQGLEFLIYFQGNSAPDKSGLPSDRFSAERTGGSVSTLTIQRTQQEDSAVYLCASSPEGLAGGLNSYEQYFGPGTRLTVT.

The chain employs TRBV18 and TRBJ2-3; weak D call: TRBD1 (6 bases). CDR1 KGHSH and CDR2 LQKENI come from the germline V gene. The CDR3 is made up of 14 amino acids. Deletions cut 3 bases from V and 5 bases from J, with 12 bases between. The CDR3 DNA sequence: TGTGCCAGCTCACCCCTAGGGGGTGAAGATACGCAGTATTTT. Translation gives CASSPLGGEDTQYF. Full variable domain (outside the CDR3, taken from reference TRBV18 and TRBJ2-3): NAGVMQNPRHLVRRRGQEARLRCSPMKGHSHVYWYRQLPEEGLKFMVYLQKENIIDESGMPKERFSAEFPKEGPSILRIQQVVRGDSAAYFCASSPLGGEDTQYFGPGTRLTVL.

The chain links TRBV15 to TRBJ1-1, with a possible D match to TRBD1 (5 bases). The CDR3 sequence is 14 residues long. Germline CDR1 LNHNV, CDR2 YYDKDF (reference sequence). Trimming left V 2 bases short and J 11 bases short, with 18 bases between. CDR3 residues: CATSRTLQQDLAFF. For the CDR3, the DNA is TGTGCCACCAGCAGAACACTCCAACAGGATCTGGCTTTCTTT.

V gene TRBV7-3 combines with J gene TRBJ2-3, with a weak D call TRBD1 (7 bases). This CDR3 is 16 amino acids long. The germline V gene has CDR1 SGHTA and CDR2 FQGTGA. V lost 5 bases and J lost 2, with 17 bases in between. CDR3 DNA: TGTGCCAGCAGCGAGGGGGCAGGGGGACTCACAGATACGCAGTATTTT. This encodes CASSEGAGGLTDTQYF.

This sequence joins TRBV3-1 (or the pseudogene TRBV3-2) and TRBJ1-6, with 7 nucleotides matching TRBD1. There are 13 residues in the CDR3. Germline V gene sequence: CDR1 LGHDT, CDR2 YNNKEL (reference sequence). V lost 4 bases, J lost 11 bases, and 5 bases stayed unmatched. The CDR3 here is CASSLAGGPPLHF. The CDR3 nucleotides read TGTGCCAGCAGCCTCGCAGGGGGACCACCCCTCCACTTT.

The rearrangement joins TRBV7-9 to TRBJ2-7; 8 bases map to TRBD1. The CDR3 length is 15 residues. In germline, CDR1 is SEHNR, CDR2 FQNEAQ (reference sequence). Unmatched junction bases numbered 6, after V lost 5 bases and J lost 0 bases. For the CDR3, the DNA is TGTGCCAGCAGCCAGACAGGGGTCCTCTCCTACGAGCAGTACTTC. Amino acid sequence: CASSQTGVLSYEQYF.

This clone was seen only a few times. This chain links TRBV30 with TRBJ1-1; 8 bases are shared with TRBD1. CDR3 size: 15 residues. Germline V gives CDR1 GTSNPN, CDR2 SVGIG (reference sequence). J was trimmed by 3 bases and V by 5 bases; bases with no gene match: 11. CDR3 sequence: CAWDHRTGRDTEAFF. The CDR3 DNA is TGTGCCTGGGACCACCGGACAGGGAGGGACACTGAAGCTTTCTTT.

The rearrangement uses TRBV18 and TRBJ2-6; possible D gene TRBD2, 5 bases. V was clipped by 6 bases and J by 1 base, with 7 bases between them. CDR3 length: 14 amino acids. Germline loops: CDR1 KGHSH, CDR2 LQKENI. The CDR3 nucleotides read TGTGCCAGCTCTGAGGGTTCTGGGGCCAACGTCCTGACTTTC. This codes for CASSEGSGANVLTF.

This sequence joins TRBV5-1 and TRBJ2-5; 9 bases agree with TRBD2. With 3 bases clipped from V and 4 bases from J, the junction kept 1 base outside the gene matches. The CDR3 extends over 13 amino acids. In germline, CDR1 is SGHRS, CDR2 YFSETQ. The CDR3 spells CASSSGLAETQYF. The CDR3 DNA reads TGCGCCAGCAGCTCGGGACTAGCAGAGACCCAGTACTTC.

Only one count was recorded for this clone. V is TRBV5-8 and J is TRBJ1-4, with D uncertain. The CDR3 sequence is 13 residues long. V was clipped by 4 bases and J by 10 bases, with 14 bases between them. Looked up from germline, CDR1 is SGHTS and CDR2 is YDEGEE. The CDR3 DNA follows: TGTGCCAGCAGCCCAAAGAGGGTTGGAAAACTGTTTTTT. Translating gives CASSPKRVGKLFF.

The genes are TRBV7-8 and TRBJ1-3, with TRBD1 identical over 7 bases. V lost 5 bases and J lost 0; bases outside the gene matches: 4. CDR3 length: 15 residues. Germline V gene lookup returns CDR1 SGHVS and CDR2 FQNEAQ. CDR3 coding DNA: TGTGCCAGCAGCCCGGGACAGTTCTCTGGAAACACCATATATTTT. Translation gives CASSPGQFSGNTIYF.

The chain joins TRBV10-3 to TRBJ2-7; 10 bases map to TRBD1. Germline V gene data show CDR1 as ENHRY and CDR2 as SYGVKD. Trimming removed 7 bases from V and 3 bases from J; junction bases left unmatched: 9. CDR3 length: 15 residues. The DNA of the CDR3 is TGTGCCATCACCTCGGACAGGGGGGCCTACTACGAGCAGTACTTC. It codes for CAITSDRGAYYEQYF.

This chain uses TRBV19 with TRBJ2-5, with 10 bases aligning to TRBD2. The germline V gene has CDR1 LNHDA and CDR2 SQIVND (reference sequence). The J segment lost 6 bases and the V segment lost 5 bases, leaving 12 bases of the junction unmatched. This CDR3 contains 16 residues. The CDR3 nucleotides read TGTGCCAGTAGTCCTTTTAGCGGGGGGCTCCTGAAGACCCAGTACTTC. Residues: CASSPFSGGLLKTQYF.